The 20 T cell receptor beta chains in this list originate from one sample, sequenced in a study of blood T cell repertoires in COVID-19. The method was immunoSEQ multiplex PCR; TCRdb's version includes in-frame clones alone and lacks a portion of them. Of under 200,000 clones in the sample, about 87% were seen once. The sequencing input was peripheral blood. The receptors shown here come from a young man with active or convalescent COVID-19.

The chain combines TRBV7-9 with TRBJ1-1, with 7 bases fitting TRBD1. The CDR3 is made up of 15 amino acids. The germline CDR1 and CDR2 sequences are SEHNR and FQNEAQ (reference sequence). Trimming removed 2 bases from V and 7 bases from J; junction bases left unmatched: 10. The CDR3 DNA reads TGTGCCAGCAGCTTATCGCGACAGGGAAGGGGTGAAGCTTTCTTT. It is translated as CASSLSRQGRGEAFF.

The V call is TRBV29-1, the J call TRBJ2-1, with D tentatively TRBD2 (7 bases). Germline assignment: CDR1 SQVTM and CDR2 ANQGSEA. CDR3 length equals 13 residues. Deletions cut 5 bases from V and 9 bases from J, with 17 bases between. As DNA, the CDR3 is TGCAGCGTTAAGGGGGAGGGCCAGGGTGAGCAGTTCTTC. This sequence encodes CSVKGEGQGEQFF.

The J gene is TRBJ2-7, the V gene TRBV11-1; 7 bases agree with TRBD2. With 1 base clipped from V and 2 bases from J, the junction kept 5 bases outside the gene matches. The CDR3 loop spans 15 amino acids. Looked up from germline, CDR1 is SGHAT and CDR2 is FQDESV (reference sequence). CDR3 in amino acids: CASSLDPSGAYEQYV. The DNA of the CDR3 is TGTGCCAGCAGCTTAGATCCTAGCGGAGCCTACGAGCAGTACGTC.

V usage is TRBV19 and J usage is TRBJ1-1, with D possibly matching TRBD1 (6 bases). The CDR3 has 13 residues. Germline V gene lookup returns CDR1 LNHDA and CDR2 SQIVND (reference sequence). The V gene lost 5 bases and the J gene lost 7 bases, with 14 bases spanning the gap. The CDR3 DNA follows: TGTGCCAGTAGTCCACAGGGATTCGGTGAAGCTTTCTTT. This translates into CASSPQGFGEAFF.

The V and J genes are TRBV5-1 and TRBJ1-2; D uncertain. Trimming stripped 0 bases from V and 5 bases from J, with 8 bases between. The V gene's germline CDR1 is SGHRS and CDR2 YFSETQ. There are 13 residues in the CDR3. This CDR3 reads CASSLDTEYGYTF. CDR3 sequence (DNA): TGCGCCAGCAGCTTGGACACAGAGTATGGCTACACCTTC. Full variable domain (outside the CDR3, taken from reference TRBV5-1 and TRBJ1-2): KAGVTQTPRYLIKTRGQQVTLSCSPISGHRSVSWYQQTPGQGLQFLFEYFSETQRNKGNFPGRFSGRQFSNSRSEMNVSTLELGDSALYLCASSLDTEYGYTFGSGTRLTVV.

The chain has TRBV10-3 and TRBJ1-2, with 7 nucleotides matching TRBD1. V lost 7 bases and J lost 6; bases outside the gene matches: 8. The CDR3 has 13 residues. Germline-derived CDR1 and CDR2 are ENHRY and SYGVKD. The CDR3 DNA reads as TGTGCCATCACCGTTGGCAGGGGGAATGGCTACACCTTC. This codes for CAITVGRGNGYTF.

The J gene is TRBJ2-1, the V gene TRBV24-1; D gene ambiguous. CDR1 is KGHDR and CDR2 is SFDVKD in the germline V gene. This CDR3 is built from 15 residues. The ends were cut back, 0 bases at V and 5 bases at J, with 10 bases in the middle. The CDR3 spells CATSDLPGMDNEQFF. Written as DNA, the CDR3 is TGTGCCACCAGTGATTTGCCGGGTATGGACAATGAGCAGTTCTTC.

This clone appeared once. V gene TRBV4-1 combines with J gene TRBJ2-7; D is perhaps TRBD1 (5 bases). Trimming stripped 2 bases from V and 7 bases from J, with 18 bases between. The CDR3 has 15 amino acids. Per the germline V gene, CDR1 is MGHRA and CDR2 is YSYEKL. CDR3 loop: CASSQRAGSKREQYF. CDR3 bases: TGCGCCAGCAGCCAACGGGCAGGGTCGAAAAGGGAGCAGTACTTC.

This clone was recorded only once. V gene TRBV3-1 (or the pseudogene TRBV3-2) combines with J gene TRBJ1-1; 12 nucleotides agree with TRBD1. This CDR3 contains 14 residues. The germline gives CDR1 LGHDT, CDR2 YNNKEL (reference sequence). The V and J ends lost 4 bases and 9 bases, in that order; junction bases with no gene match: 6. This chain's CDR3 is CASSLSGTGGQAFF. The CDR3 DNA reads as TGTGCCAGCAGCCTCTCCGGGACAGGGGGCCAAGCTTTCTTT.

The V and J genes are TRBV2 and TRBJ2-2; TRBD1 matches 11 bases. The trim removed 2 bases at V and 3 bases at J, leaving 5 bases unmatched. In germline, CDR1 is SNHLY, CDR2 FYNNEI. There are 17 residues in the CDR3. CDR3: CASSESWGQGDTGELFF. The CDR3 DNA follows: TGTGCCAGCAGTGAAAGTTGGGGACAGGGGGACACCGGGGAGCTGTTTTTT.

This chain links TRBV6-5 with TRBJ2-5; D may be TRBD2 (5 bases). This CDR3 comprises 16 residues. The V end lost 2 bases, the J end lost 3 bases, and 16 bases lay between the germline ends. Germline values: CDR1 MNHEY, CDR2 SVGAGI. The CDR3 sequence: CASSYTILVREETQYF. In DNA, the CDR3 is TGTGCCAGCAGTTACACGATACTAGTGAGGGAAGAGACCCAGTACTTC.

The CDR3 loop reads CAWGVSRTGADQPQHF. The CDR3 bases are TGTGCCTGGGGGGTATCAAGGACAGGGGCGGATCAGCCCCAGCATTTT. The chain links TRBV30 to TRBJ1-5; TRBD1 matches at 9 bases. Trimming at V came to 5 bases and at J to 5 bases, leaving 13 bases not matched to a gene. Germline CDR1 GTSNPN, CDR2 SVGIG (reference sequence). This CDR3 is 16 amino acids long.

CDR3 residues: CASSEYTDTEAFF. DNA of the CDR3: TGTGCCAGCAGTGAATATACAGACACTGAAGCTTTCTTT. This chain uses TRBV25-1 with TRBJ1-1, with no clear D. The CDR3 consists of 13 residues. The germline CDR1 and CDR2 sequences are MGHDK and SYGVNS. V lost 0 bases, J lost 3 bases, and 5 bases lay in between.

This sequence joins TRBV7-2 and TRBJ1-4, with D perhaps matching TRBD1 (5 bases). V dropped 1 base and J dropped 3 bases, with 9 bases sitting between them. Germline V CDR1 and CDR2: SGHTA, FQGNSA. The CDR3 consists of 15 residues. The CDR3 bases are TGTGCCAGCAGCTTAGGTGGGACTTCTAATGAAAAACTGTTTTTT. Protein product: CASSLGGTSNEKLFF.

CDR3 region: CASSLGSVGQNIQYF. CDR3 sequence (DNA): TGCGCCAGCAGCTTGGGAAGTGTGGGCCAAAACATTCAGTACTTC. The gene calls are TRBV5-1 and TRBJ2-4, with no clear D. The germline gives CDR1 SGHRS, CDR2 YFSETQ. The CDR3 is 15 amino acids. Trimming removed 0 bases from V and 5 bases from J, with 12 bases in between.

Here the CDR3 reads CASSERPGSGSYGYTF. DNA for the CDR3: TGTGCCAGCAGCGAGAGACCAGGGTCGGGCAGCTATGGCTACACCTTC. The chain employs TRBV7-2 and TRBJ1-2, with D tentatively TRBD1 (5 bases). Between the trimmed V and J ends, which lost 5 bases and 4 bases, there was a span of 20 bases. The CDR3 is 16 amino acids. Germline V gene data show CDR1 as SGHTA and CDR2 as FQGNSA.

The rearrangement joins TRBV7-2 to TRBJ1-1; D is ambiguous. Trimming left V 4 bases short and J 3 bases short, with 9 bases between. CDR1 is SGHTA and CDR2 is FQGNSA in the germline V gene. This CDR3 comprises 13 residues. The CDR3 DNA is TGTGCCAGCAGCTACGTCCGGGACACTGAAGCTTTCTTT. Its translation: CASSYVRDTEAFF.

CDR3 in DNA: TGCGCCAGCAGCATACCGGGACAGGGATTGGATACGCAGTATTTT. Encoded protein: CASSIPGQGLDTQYF. This chain connects TRBV5-1 to TRBJ2-3, with 9 bases fitting TRBD1. Germline assignment: CDR1 SGHRS and CDR2 YFSETQ. V shed 4 bases and J 6 bases; nucleotides not matched to a gene: 9. The CDR3 totals 15 residues.

V gene TRBV13 combines with J gene TRBJ2-5; 11 positions agree with TRBD2. The germline V gene has CDR1 PRHDT and CDR2 FYEKMQ (reference sequence). V lost 4 bases and J lost 5; bases outside the gene matches: 6. This CDR3 is built from 15 residues. The DNA for the CDR3 is TGTGCCAGCAGCTCTCCACTAGCGGGAGCGGAGACCCAGTACTTC. It yields the protein CASSSPLAGAETQYF.

The J gene is TRBJ2-3, the V gene TRBV5-6; 9 positions agree with TRBD2. In germline, CDR1 is SGHDT, CDR2 YYEEEE. The CDR3 has 16 amino acids. Unmatched junction bases numbered 10, after V lost 4 bases and J lost 4 bases. The CDR3 region is CASSPLQRGVADTQYF. CDR3 in DNA: TGTGCCAGCAGCCCTCTCCAGCGGGGGGTCGCAGATACGCAGTATTTT.